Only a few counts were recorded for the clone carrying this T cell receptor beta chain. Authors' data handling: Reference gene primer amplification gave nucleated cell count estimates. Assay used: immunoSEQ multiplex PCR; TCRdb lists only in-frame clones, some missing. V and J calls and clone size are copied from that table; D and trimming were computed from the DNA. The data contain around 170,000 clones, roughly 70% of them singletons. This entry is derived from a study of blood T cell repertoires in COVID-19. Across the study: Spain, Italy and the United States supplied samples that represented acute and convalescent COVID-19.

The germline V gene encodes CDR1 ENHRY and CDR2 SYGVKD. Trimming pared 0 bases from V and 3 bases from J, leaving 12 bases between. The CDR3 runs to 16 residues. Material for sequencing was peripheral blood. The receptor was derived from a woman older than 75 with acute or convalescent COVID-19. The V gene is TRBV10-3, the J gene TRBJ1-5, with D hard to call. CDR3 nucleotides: TGTGCCATCAGTGAGTCGAGGACCGGGAACAATCAGCCCCAGCATTTT. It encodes CAISESRTGNNQPQHF.